This TCR beta chain was obtained from a study of blood T cells in healthy people across ages. Turning to the study itself: Template switching captured about one barcoded beta molecule per two T cells.

Sample-barcoded 5' priming and a J-beta primer mix drove a second PCR of about 6 to 12 cycles. TCRdb analysed the 5' RACE reads with MiXCR anew, one entry per CDR3 protein. The sample lists 500,000 to 650,000 distinct CDR3 sequences, about 25% seen once, with over 3.5% in the top ten. From germline, CDR1 is SQVTM and CDR2 ANQGSEA. V was clipped by 4 bases and J by 7 bases, with 14 bases between them. This CDR3 is built from 13 residues. This sample also appeared in a second study, on T cells of mothers and their children.

The V and J genes are TRBV29-1 and TRBJ2-4; D possibly corresponds to TRBD1 (5 bases). The sequencing sample was made of blood. This TCR was sampled from a boy aged 2 to 10 in good health. This CDR3 is CSVVLGPGNIQYF. CDR3 DNA: TGCAGCGTTGTACTCGGTCCAGGGAACATTCAGTACTTC.